These 14 T cell receptor beta chains were all obtained from the same sample, sequenced in a study of T cell repertoires and HLA-DP antigens. Using immunoSEQ multiplex PCR, the repertoire was profiled, and TCRdb retains in-frame clones only, with some absent. This sample has about 110,000 clones, with more than 85% found just once. These TCRs' antigens remain unknown. What was sequenced was CD4+ T cells from PBMCs. All receptors derive from a young woman in good health and CMV-seronegative.

The gene calls are TRBV7-6 and TRBJ2-7, with D maybe TRBD1 (6 bases). Germline CDR1 is SGHVS and CDR2 is FNYEAQ. With 1 base removed from V and 5 bases from J, the gap between germline ends came to 12 bases. The CDR3 loop spans 14 amino acids. The CDR3 DNA reads as TGTGCCAGCAGCTTAGGAAGGGGGAATCACGAGCAGTACTTC. Amino acid sequence: CASSLGRGNHEQYF.

This CDR3 is CASSERTSYNEQFF. The CDR3 nucleotides read TGCGCCAGCAGCGAACGCACTAGCTACAATGAGCAGTTCTTC. The chain links TRBV5-1 to TRBJ2-1; D is perhaps TRBD2 (5 bases). Between the trimmed V and J ends, which lost 4 bases and 3 bases, there was a span of 11 bases. This CDR3 has 14 residues. Looked up from germline, CDR1 is SGHRS and CDR2 is YFSETQ.

This rearrangement joins TRBV2 to TRBJ2-1; TRBD2 is a possible D gene (6 bases). CDR3 length equals 16 residues. Germline V gene sequence: CDR1 SNHLY, CDR2 FYNNEI. Trimming removed 6 bases from V and 0 bases from J, with 15 bases in between. In DNA, the CDR3 is TGTGCCAGCAGAAGGGGACTGTCCAGCTCCTACAATGAGCAGTTCTTC. This codes for CASRRGLSSSYNEQFF. Looking up the rest from reference TRBV2 and TRBJ2-1 gives the full variable domain: EPEVTQTPSHQVTQMGQEVILRCVPISNHLYFYWYRQILGQKVEFLVSFYNNEISEKSEIFDDQFSVERPDGSNFTLKIRSTKLEDSAMYFCASRRGLSSSYNEQFFGPGTRLTVL.

The CDR3 sequence is CASTLGGATPGTQYF. Here the CDR3 DNA reads TGTGCCAGCACCTTGGGGGGGGCGACCCCGGGTACGCAGTATTTT. The gene calls are TRBV7-2 and TRBJ2-3; the D gene is possibly TRBD2 (7 bases). V was pared by 7 bases and J by 8 bases, with 22 bases between. CDR3 length: 15 residues. Germline lookup yields CDR1 SGHTA and CDR2 FQGNSA.

This clone was seen a few times. The gene calls are TRBV4-1 and TRBJ2-2, with D possibly called TRBD1 or TRBD2 (5 bases each). The CDR3 length is 16 residues. V was trimmed by 2 bases and J by 9 bases, leaving 19 bases between them. CDR1 MGHRA and CDR2 YSYEKL come from the germline V gene. CDR3 DNA sequence: TGCGCCAGCAGCCAACCTCGTACGGGACGGTTCAGGGAGCTGTTTTTT. Translating gives CASSQPRTGRFRELFF.

The chain couples TRBV7-9 to TRBJ1-1; maybe TRBD1 (5 bases). Trimming stripped 1 base from V and 3 bases from J, with 9 bases between. The CDR3 contains 14 residues. Germline V gene lookup returns CDR1 SEHNR and CDR2 FQNEAQ (reference sequence). The CDR3 nucleotides read TGTGCCAGCAGCTTAGGGGGGGTCTACACTGAAGCTTTCTTT. Its translation: CASSLGGVYTEAFF.

The chain has TRBV27 and TRBJ2-5; possibly TRBD2 for D (6 bases). This CDR3 region has 13 residues. Germline V CDR1 and CDR2: MNHEY, SMNVEV (reference sequence). V lost 4 bases and J lost 9, with 15 bases in between. The CDR3 sequence is CASSSEPRGAQYF. The CDR3 region has the DNA TGTGCCAGCAGTTCGGAGCCCCGCGGGGCCCAGTACTTC.

The CDR3 DNA follows: TGTGCCAGCTCACCAGGGCAGGGGGCTTATGGCTACACCTTC. It encodes CASSPGQGAYGYTF. This chain connects TRBV18 to TRBJ1-2; 8 bases are shared with TRBD1. CDR1 is KGHSH, CDR2 LQKENI, per germline. Trimming at V came to 2 bases and at J to 5 bases, leaving 4 bases not matched to a gene. The CDR3 consists of 14 residues.

The chain recombines TRBV23-1 with TRBJ2-7; TRBD1 is a possible D gene (6 bases). TRBV23-1 is recorded as an ORF, its role being uncertain. The length of the CDR3 is 13 residues. V lost 9 bases and J 0 bases, leaving 12 bases between the germline ends. The CDR3 sequence is CARTTGISYEQYV. The DNA for the CDR3 is TGCGCCAGAACAACAGGGATCTCCTACGAGCAGTACGTC.

The V and J genes are TRBV7-2 and TRBJ2-7, with unresolved D. Germline CDR1 reads SGHTA; CDR2 reads FQGNSA. This CDR3 is built from 13 residues. The V end lost 2 bases, the J end lost 3 bases, and 8 bases lay between the germline ends. The CDR3 DNA sequence: TGTGCCAGCAGCTTAACACCTTTCTACGAGCAGTACGTC. This gives the protein CASSLTPFYEQYV.

This clone is a singleton in its sample. The V call is TRBV5-1, the J call TRBJ2-5, with 11 positions matching TRBD2. The CDR3 is 14 residues long. The V gene end was trimmed by 3 bases and the J gene end by 2 bases; junction bases not matched to a gene: 0. Looked up from germline, CDR1 is SGHRS and CDR2 is YFSETQ. This CDR3 is CASSWTSGQETQYF. CDR3 sequence (DNA): TGCGCCAGCAGCTGGACTAGCGGGCAAGAGACCCAGTACTTC.

On this clone itself: Other nucleotide sequences from this sample produce the same CDR3. The chain uses TRBV6-1 and TRBJ1-1, with 10 bases fitting TRBD1. The CDR3 consists of 15 residues. J lost 1 base, V lost 4 bases, and 3 bases had no gene match. Germline V lookup: CDR1 MNHNS, CDR2 SASEGT. This CDR3 reads CASSGWTGGNTEAFF. The CDR3, as DNA: TGTGCCAGCAGTGGTTGGACAGGGGGGAACACTGAAGCTTTCTTT.

A single count supports this clone. The chain has TRBV5-1 and TRBJ2-1; TRBD2 matches at 8 bases. The trim removed 0 bases at V and 9 bases at J, leaving 8 bases unmatched. The CDR3 contains 15 residues. The germline gives CDR1 SGHRS, CDR2 YFSETQ. Here the CDR3 reads CASSLVERGFSEQFF. The CDR3 DNA sequence: TGCGCCAGCAGCTTGGTGGAGCGGGGGTTCAGTGAGCAGTTCTTC.

The V call is TRBV11-2, the J call TRBJ1-5; a possible D gene is TRBD1 (6 bases). The CDR3 spans 13 residues. The V gene lost 0 bases and the J gene lost 6 bases, with 6 bases spanning the gap. Germline values: CDR1 SGHAT, CDR2 FQNNGV. The CDR3 loop reads CASSLDRGQPQHF. CDR3 sequence (DNA): TGTGCCAGCAGCTTAGACAGGGGTCAGCCCCAGCATTTT.